The 11 T cell receptor beta chains in this list originate from one sample, sequenced in a study of T cells after yellow fever vaccination. TCRdb re-called the 5' RACE reads with MiXCR, one entry per CDR3 protein. The sample lists roughly 330,000 distinct CDR3 sequences; 6.8% were seen once. Specimen: PBMCs, collected about 41 days after the first yellow fever vaccination. Source of these receptors: a young man who received the YFV17D yellow fever vaccine.

There are many counts of this clonotype. CDR3 residues: CASSQDWVAGKEKLFF. In DNA, the CDR3 is TGCGCCAGCAGCCAAGACTGGGTCGCAGGAAAGGAAAAACTGTTTTTT. The rearrangement joins TRBV4-3 to TRBJ1-4; D is unclear. V was trimmed by 0 bases and J by 8 bases, leaving 16 bases between them. CDR3 size: 16 residues. CDR1 and CDR2 (germline): LGHNA, YSLEER.

There are a few counts of this clonotype. The J gene is TRBJ2-3, the V gene TRBV20-1, with TRBD2 matching over 13 bases. The CDR3 is 15 residues long. The V gene's germline CDR1 is DFQATT and CDR2 SNEGSKA (reference sequence). Trimming cost V 6 bases and J 1 base; bases outside gene matches: 4. DNA for the CDR3: TGCAGTGCCCCGGGGACTAGCGGGGGCACAGATACGCAGTATTTT. This sequence encodes CSAPGTSGGTDTQYF.

Ten or more counts support this clonotype. The chain recombines TRBV19 with TRBJ1-3, with no clear D. CDR1 is LNHDA, CDR2 SQIVND, per germline (reference sequence). Trimming left V 6 bases short and J 4 bases short, with 16 bases between. This CDR3 is 15 amino acids long. This CDR3 is CASSVGRNAGNTIYF. DNA of the CDR3: TGTGCCAGTAGCGTCGGACGGAACGCAGGAAACACCATATATTTT.

A few counts support this clonotype. The V gene is TRBV20-1, the J gene TRBJ1-3; D gene unclear. V was cut by 3 bases and J by 2 bases, with 8 bases left in between. CDR1 and CDR2 (germline): DFQATT, SNEGSKA (reference sequence). This CDR3 region has 13 residues. The CDR3, as DNA: TGCAGTGCTAGTTTGAGTCCTGGAAACACCATATATTTT. It yields the protein CSASLSPGNTIYF.

This clonotype was detected a few times. The chain has TRBV7-9 and TRBJ1-1, with unresolved D. The germline V gene has CDR1 SEHNR and CDR2 FQNEAQ (reference sequence). The CDR3 length is 12 residues. V lost 1 base, J lost 7 bases, and 7 bases lay in between. The CDR3 sequence: CASSLGTGEAFF. DNA of the CDR3: TGTGCCAGCAGCTTAGGAACGGGTGAAGCTTTCTTT. Using reference TRBV7-9 and TRBJ1-1 for the parts outside the CDR3, the full variable domain is DTGVSQNPRHKITKRGQNVTFRCDPISEHNRLYWYRQTLGQGPEFLTYFQNEAQLEKSRLLSDRFSAERPKGSFSTLEIQRTEQGDSAMYLCASSLGTGEAFFGQGTRLTVV.

The CDR3 DNA reads TGCGCCACCTCGACTAGCGGGAACACAGATACGCAGTATTTT. Protein sequence: CATSTSGNTDTQYF. The chain employs TRBV4-3 and TRBJ2-3; 11 nucleotides match TRBD2. The CDR3 sequence is 14 residues long. The V segment lost 10 bases and the J segment 2 bases; nucleotides outside the gene matches: 5. Per germline, CDR1 LGHNA and CDR2 YSLEER.

The chain is built from TRBV4-1 and TRBJ2-1; 9 nucleotides align to TRBD2. J gave up 10 bases and V 3 bases, and 7 bases lay outside the gene matches. Germline-derived CDR1 and CDR2 are MGHRA and YSYEKL. CDR3 size: 14 residues. CDR3 coding DNA: TGCGCCAGCAGCCAGCTGGGACTAGCAGAAGAGCAGTTCTTC. As protein: CASSQLGLAEEQFF.

This sequence joins TRBV20-1 and TRBJ2-5; D might be TRBD2 (5 bases). The germline CDR1 and CDR2 sequences are DFQATT and SNEGSKA (reference sequence). Trimming left V 8 bases short and J 2 bases short, with 18 bases between. The CDR3 is 14 residues long. CDR3 nucleotides: TGCAGTACAGCCAGAGGACTCCGTCAAGAGACCCAGTACTTC. Protein sequence: CSTARGLRQETQYF.

This clonotype has just a few counts. One junction end does not reproduce the germline sequence, and a read error may be involved. The V call is TRBV12-3 or TRBV12-4, the J call TRBJ2-3; 10 nucleotides match TRBD2. The CDR3 totals 17 residues. The CDR3 here is CASSIASGGRDTDTQYF. CDR3 in DNA: TGTGCCAGCAGTATAGCTAGCGGGGGCAGAGACACAGATACGCAGTATTTT.

This clonotype came up a few times. V usage is TRBV12-3 or TRBV12-4 and J usage is TRBJ1-2; D unclear. Deletions cut 3 bases from V and 5 bases from J, with 10 bases between. CDR3 length: 13 residues. CDR3 bases: TGTGCCAGCAGTTTTGTGGGGTGGTATGGCTACACCTTC. Its translation: CASSFVGWYGYTF.

The CDR3 region has the DNA TGTGCCAGCAGTTACTTGGCGGGTTCCCGATACAATGAGCAGTTCTTC. Its translation is CASSYLAGSRYNEQFF. V and J are TRBV6-5 and TRBJ2-1, with D maybe TRBD2 (5 bases). Germline V gives CDR1 MNHEY, CDR2 SVGAGI. This CDR3 is built from 16 residues. With 1 base removed from V and 4 bases from J, the gap between germline ends came to 14 bases.